These 25 T cell receptor beta chains came from one sample sequenced in a study of blood T cell repertoires in COVID-19. Sequencing was performed with immunoSEQ multiplex PCR; in TCRdb, only in-frame clones are kept and a portion is missing. Seen here are 58,000 or so clones, roughly 79% observed once, and the top ten hold approximately 4.9%. Sequenced input: peripheral blood. The receptors were gathered from a human donor in a cohort sampled during active COVID-19.

In this sample, this clone turned up once. The chain combines TRBV19 with TRBJ2-6; D is unresolved. Germline values: CDR1 LNHDA, CDR2 SQIVND (reference sequence). Trimming shortened V by 3 bases and J by 0 bases, and 18 bases separated the two germline ends. The CDR3 covers 19 residues. The CDR3 here is CASSMNPDFHRSGANVLTF. The CDR3 region has the DNA TGTGCCAGTAGTATGAACCCAGACTTCCATCGCTCTGGGGCCAACGTCCTGACTTTC.

A single count supports this clone. This chain connects TRBV7-9 to TRBJ1-1; no clear D gene. Germline V gives CDR1 SEHNR, CDR2 FQNEAQ (reference sequence). Trimming cost V 8 bases and J 6 bases, with 16 bases left between them. This CDR3 is built from 13 residues. The CDR3 nucleotides read TGTGCCAGCCGCGAGACTGAGGCGTCTGAAGCTTTCTTT. It encodes CASRETEASEAFF.

This chain connects TRBV7-2 to TRBJ2-7, with TRBD2 identical over 13 bases. V dropped 5 bases and J dropped 6; count of bases not matched to a gene: 7. The CDR3 has 15 residues. Germline CDR1 reads SGHTA; CDR2 reads FQGNSA. CDR3 amino acids: CASSTTSGRSTEQYF. Here the CDR3 DNA reads TGTGCCAGCAGCACGACTAGCGGGAGGAGTACCGAGCAGTACTTC.

The CDR3: CASSPGQLSNQPQHF. In DNA form, the CDR3 reads TGTGCCAGCAGTCCGGGACAGCTTAGCAATCAGCCCCAGCATTTT. This chain links TRBV6-2 or TRBV6-3 with TRBJ1-5; 7 bases are a match to TRBD1. Germline loops: CDR1 MNHEY, CDR2 SVGEGT. Losses at the gene ends were 5 bases for V and 0 bases for J; bases not matched to a gene: 4. The CDR3 loop spans 15 amino acids.

This clone was detected a few times. This CDR3 reads CASSPTTGTYEQYF. The CDR3 DNA is TGCGCCAGCAGCCCTACGACAGGGACCTACGAGCAGTACTTC. The V call is TRBV4-3, the J call TRBJ2-7; 7 bases agree with TRBD1. The ends lost 4 bases at V and 2 bases at J; junction bases unmatched: 5. Germline V gene lookup returns CDR1 LGHNA and CDR2 YSLEER. The CDR3 loop spans 14 amino acids.

This sequence joins TRBV3-1 (or the pseudogene TRBV3-2) and TRBJ1-1; D not resolved. V was clipped by 1 base and J by 4 bases, with 4 bases between them. Germline values: CDR1 LGHDT, CDR2 YNNKEL (reference sequence). The CDR3 spans 12 residues. This CDR3 is CASSQVRTEAFF. CDR3 sequence (DNA): TGTGCCAGCAGCCAAGTCCGCACTGAAGCTTTCTTT.

This clone has more than one count but fewer than ten. The V call is TRBV7-2, the J call TRBJ1-4; D is perhaps TRBD1 (5 bases). This CDR3 spans 15 amino acids. CDR1 and CDR2 from the germline V gene are SGHTA and FQGNSA. The V and J ends lost 3 bases and 4 bases respectively, with 12 bases between them. CDR3 amino acids: CASSFGGMYNEKLFF. In DNA form, the CDR3 reads TGTGCCAGCAGCTTTGGGGGGATGTATAATGAAAAACTGTTTTTT.

The chain has TRBV6-2 or TRBV6-3 and TRBJ2-7; 7 bases align to TRBD1. CDR3 length: 14 residues. Germline CDR1 reads MNHEY; CDR2 reads SVGEGT. With 0 bases clipped from V and 3 bases from J, the junction kept 2 bases outside the gene matches. Written as DNA, the CDR3 is TGTGCCAGCAGTTACTCCGGGACAGTCTACGAGCAGTACTTC. This codes for CASSYSGTVYEQYF.

This clone has more than one count but fewer than ten. The CDR3 spells CASNLGQYTYEQYF. In DNA form, the CDR3 reads TGTGCCAGCAACCTCGGACAGTACACCTACGAGCAGTACTTC. The chain is built from TRBV5-6 and TRBJ2-7; D might be TRBD1 (6 bases). V was trimmed by 6 bases and J by 2 bases, leaving 15 bases between them. The CDR3 extends over 14 amino acids. Germline-derived CDR1 and CDR2 are SGHDT and YYEEEE.

The chain joins TRBV9 to TRBJ2-7, with 10 bases matching TRBD2. The CDR3 spans 16 residues. CDR1 SGDLS and CDR2 YYNGEE come from the germline V gene. V lost 3 bases, J lost 5 bases, and 11 bases stayed unmatched. As DNA, the CDR3 is TGTGCCAGCAGCGCCTATCCGGGACTAGCGAAAGACGAGCAGTACTTC. Protein: CASSAYPGLAKDEQYF.

This clone was counted a few times. The chain employs TRBV7-2 and TRBJ2-7; 10 bases match TRBD2. This CDR3 has 15 amino acids. The trim removed 5 bases at V and 4 bases at J, leaving 8 bases unmatched. Germline V gene lookup returns CDR1 SGHTA and CDR2 FQGNSA. As DNA, the CDR3 is TGTGCCAGCAGCCGGTCCGGGACTAGCGAGTACGAGCAGTACTTC. It yields the protein CASSRSGTSEYEQYF.

This chain uses TRBV7-9 with TRBJ1-1, with TRBD1 as a possible D gene (6 bases). The CDR3 runs to 14 residues. Between the trimmed V and J ends, which lost 5 bases and 1 base, there was a span of 11 bases. The germline CDR1 and CDR2 sequences are SEHNR and FQNEAQ (reference sequence). The CDR3 DNA reads TGTGCCAGCAGCACGGGGACAACGAACACTGAAGCTTTCTTT. It encodes CASSTGTTNTEAFF.

The V call is TRBV23-1, the J call TRBJ2-7; possible D gene TRBD2, 6 bases. Being an ORF, TRBV23-1 has a function that is uncertain. This CDR3 spans 19 amino acids. V lost 0 bases, J lost 6 bases, and 27 bases lay in between. CDR3 region: CASSQSDIPLTSTPLEQYF. The CDR3 DNA reads TGCGCCAGCAGTCAATCGGATATACCCCTGACTAGTACTCCCCTCGAGCAGTACTTC.

The chain has TRBV7-2 and TRBJ2-3; D perhaps matches TRBD2 (6 bases). CDR1 SGHTA and CDR2 FQGNSA come from the germline V gene. V was pared by 5 bases and J by 0 bases, with 18 bases between. The CDR3 totals 17 residues. CDR3 region: CASSLLGEVGSTDTQYF. CDR3 DNA: TGTGCCAGCAGCCTCCTGGGGGAGGTCGGGAGCACAGATACGCAGTATTTT.

The rearrangement links TRBV7-3 to TRBJ2-7; the D gene is possibly TRBD1 (7 bases). V shed 5 bases and J shed 7 bases, with 24 bases lying between them. The CDR3 is 16 amino acids. Germline V gives CDR1 SGHTA, CDR2 FQGTGA. The CDR3 bases are TGTGCCAGCAGCCCCCAGGGGGGACTCGTCTCTAGGGAGCAGTACTTC. It is translated as CASSPQGGLVSREQYF.

This chain links TRBV3-1 (or the pseudogene TRBV3-2) with TRBJ1-2; 7 bases are shared with TRBD1. From germline, CDR1 is LGHDT and CDR2 YNNKEL (reference sequence). J gave up 5 bases and V 5 bases, and 8 bases lay outside the gene matches. CDR3 size: 14 residues. The CDR3 DNA reads as TGTGCCAGCAGCTCCCGACAGGGAACGTATGGCTACACCTTC. This gives the protein CASSSRQGTYGYTF.

The chain recombines TRBV6-5 with TRBJ1-1; D remains ambiguous. Between the trimmed V and J ends, which lost 4 bases and 1 base, there was a span of 10 bases. This CDR3 spans 14 amino acids. Germline CDR1 reads MNHEY; CDR2 reads SVGAGI. CDR3 sequence reads: CASSSLAGNTEAFF. CDR3 DNA sequence: TGTGCCAGCAGTTCCCTCGCGGGGAACACTGAAGCTTTCTTT.

The chain uses TRBV11-1 and TRBJ2-3; no definite D call. Looked up from germline, CDR1 is SGHAT and CDR2 is FQDESV (reference sequence). V lost 5 bases and J lost 4, with 10 bases in between. The CDR3 runs 13 residues. CDR3 DNA: TGTGCCAGCAGCAGGTGGGCGCCAGATACGCAGTATTTT. It specifies CASSRWAPDTQYF.

This chain connects TRBV6-2 or TRBV6-3 to TRBJ1-5, with D maybe TRBD1 (6 bases). The CDR3 loop spans 15 amino acids. Germline CDR1 reads MNHEY; CDR2 reads SVGEGT. With 0 bases removed from V and 8 bases from J, the gap between germline ends came to 14 bases. CDR3 protein: CASSYSGGRLEPQHF. DNA of the CDR3: TGTGCCAGCAGTTACTCAGGGGGACGGTTGGAGCCCCAGCATTTT.

This chain links TRBV27 with TRBJ1-5, with 8 positions matching TRBD1. The CDR3 length is 14 residues. Germline CDR1 reads MNHEY; CDR2 reads SMNVEV (reference sequence). With V trimmed by 9 bases and J by 6 bases, 10 bases remained unmatched. Here the CDR3 reads CASAFGQGGQPQHF. CDR3 nucleotide sequence: TGTGCCAGTGCATTCGGACAGGGCGGTCAGCCCCAGCATTTT.

This clone was seen a few times. V and J are TRBV5-4 and TRBJ2-7, with a weak D call TRBD2 (5 bases). The V and J ends lost 2 bases and 6 bases respectively, with 9 bases between them. The CDR3 extends over 12 amino acids. Germline-derived CDR1 and CDR2 are SGHNT and YYREEE (reference sequence). The CDR3 region has the DNA TGTGCCAGCAGCTTCGGACGGGGCGAGCAGTACTTC. Amino acids: CASSFGRGEQYF.

This chain joins TRBV27 and TRBJ2-7, with D possibly being TRBD1 (6 bases). CDR3 length: 16 residues. Trimming removed 6 bases at V and 2 bases at J, with 20 bases between. Germline V CDR1 and CDR2: MNHEY, SMNVEV (reference sequence). The CDR3 DNA is TGTGCCAGCAGCACACGCCAAACAGGGTTCCCCTACGAGCAGTACTTC. Protein: CASSTRQTGFPYEQYF.

The gene calls are TRBV6-5 and TRBJ2-3; TRBD2 might be the D (5 bases). The length of the CDR3 is 15 residues. Trimming took off 6 bases at V and 1 base at J, with 14 bases between the two ends. Germline V CDR1 and CDR2: MNHEY, SVGAGI. Here the CDR3 DNA reads TGTGCCAGCAGCTTACTCGGACTTGGCACAGATACGCAGTATTTT. Encoded protein: CASSLLGLGTDTQYF.

This chain uses TRBV5-1 with TRBJ1-2; D unclear. The CDR3 contains 14 residues. Trimming removed 0 bases at V and 4 bases at J, with 10 bases between. In germline, CDR1 is SGHRS, CDR2 YFSETQ. CDR3 in DNA: TGCGCCAGCAGCTTGGTGCCGGGGAGCTATGGCTACACCTTC. Its protein is CASSLVPGSYGYTF.

The chain employs TRBV3-1 (or the pseudogene TRBV3-2) and TRBJ1-5; no firm D call. CDR1 is LGHDT, CDR2 YNNKEL, per germline (reference sequence). V lost 0 bases and J 4 bases, leaving 10 bases between the germline ends. The CDR3 contains 15 residues. In DNA form, the CDR3 reads TGTGCCAGCAGCCAAGATATAAGAGCGAATCAGCCCCAGCATTTT. This sequence encodes CASSQDIRANQPQHF.